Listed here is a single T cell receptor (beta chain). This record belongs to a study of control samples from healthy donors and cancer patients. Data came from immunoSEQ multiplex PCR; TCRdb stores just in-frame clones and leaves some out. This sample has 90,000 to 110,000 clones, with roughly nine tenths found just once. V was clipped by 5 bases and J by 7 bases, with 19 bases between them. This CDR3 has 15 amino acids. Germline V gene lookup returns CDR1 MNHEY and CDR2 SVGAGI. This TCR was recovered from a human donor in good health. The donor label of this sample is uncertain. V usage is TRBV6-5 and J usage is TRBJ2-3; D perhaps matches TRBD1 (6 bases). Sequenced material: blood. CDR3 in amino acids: CASSQGTPLVYTQYF. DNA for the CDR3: TGTGCCAGCAGTCAGGGGACACCCCTCGTTTATACGCAGTATTTT.